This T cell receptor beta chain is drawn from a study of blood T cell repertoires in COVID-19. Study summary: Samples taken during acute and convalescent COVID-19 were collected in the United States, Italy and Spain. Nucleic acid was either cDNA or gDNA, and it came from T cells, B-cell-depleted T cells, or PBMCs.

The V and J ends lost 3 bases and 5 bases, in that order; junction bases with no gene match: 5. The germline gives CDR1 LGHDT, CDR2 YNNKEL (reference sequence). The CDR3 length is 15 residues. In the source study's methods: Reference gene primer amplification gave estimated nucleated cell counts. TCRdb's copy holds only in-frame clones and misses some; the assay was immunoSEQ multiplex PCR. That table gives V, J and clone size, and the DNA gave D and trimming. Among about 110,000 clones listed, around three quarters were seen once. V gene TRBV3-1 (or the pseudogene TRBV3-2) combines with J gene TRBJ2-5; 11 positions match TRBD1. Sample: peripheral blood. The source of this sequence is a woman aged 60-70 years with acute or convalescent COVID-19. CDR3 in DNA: TGTGCCAGCAGCCAGGGGACAGGGGGACAGGAGACCCAGTACTTC. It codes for CASSQGTGGQETQYF.